These 20 T cell receptor beta chains were all obtained from the same sample, sequenced in a study of metastatic and nonmetastatic thyroid tumors. TCRdb re-analyzed the PCR reads through MiXCR. The sample comprises thousands of clones, approximately 20% of which are singletons, and 20% to 25% rests with the top ten. The entire patient cohort was treatment-naive prior to thyroid surgery. Sequences were obtained from adjacent normal tissue. The receptors shown here come from a male donor with papillary thyroid cancer or a benign thyroid nodule (not recorded which). Some clones in this sample may be carry-over from other donors' samples.

The genes are TRBV29-1 and TRBJ1-2; the match to TRBD1 covers 10 bases. This CDR3 spans 15 amino acids. Germline loops: CDR1 SQVTM, CDR2 ANQGSEA. Trimming took 6 bases from V and 4 from J; bases not matched to a gene: 11. The CDR3 DNA sequence: TGCAGCGTCCACATACCGGGACAGGGGAGCTATGGCTACACCTTC. Its translation: CSVHIPGQGSYGYTF.

This clone was picked up a small number of times. The J gene is TRBJ1-1, the V gene TRBV6-1; no clear D. CDR1 and CDR2 from the germline V gene are MNHNS and SASEGT. V gave up 8 bases and J gave up 5 bases, with 15 bases separating them. The CDR3 extends over 13 amino acids. The CDR3 sequence is CASRSSGGTEAFF. The CDR3 region has the DNA TGTGCCAGCCGCTCGTCGGGCGGTACTGAAGCTTTCTTT.

CDR3 sequence: CASSEFVKGYEQYF. CDR3 bases: TGTGCCAGCAGTGAATTTGTTAAAGGTTACGAGCAGTACTTC. The chain joins TRBV2 to TRBJ2-7; D ambiguous. Trimming took 2 bases from V and 4 from J, leaving 12 bases between them. CDR1 is SNHLY and CDR2 is FYNNEI in the germline V gene. CDR3 length equals 14 residues.

The V and J genes are TRBV30 and TRBJ1-2; 12 nucleotides align to TRBD1. V gave up 3 bases and J gave up 5 bases; unmatched junction bases: 4. The CDR3 covers 14 residues. The germline V gene encodes CDR1 GTSNPN and CDR2 SVGIG (reference sequence). For the CDR3, the DNA is TGTGCCTGGAGAACGGGACAGGGGGCGTATGGCTACACCTTC. The encoded protein is CAWRTGQGAYGYTF.

The chain combines TRBV11-2 with TRBJ2-3; D ambiguous. This CDR3 region has 15 residues. With 5 bases removed from V and 1 base from J, the gap between germline ends came to 13 bases. CDR1 and CDR2 (germline): SGHAT, FQNNGV. The CDR3 protein is CASSTRHGGTDTQYF. The CDR3 nucleotides read TGTGCCAGCAGCACCCGACACGGCGGCACAGATACGCAGTATTTT.

By share of the sample, this clone is medium-sized. The J gene is TRBJ2-7, the V gene TRBV20-1, with D possibly being TRBD2 (5 bases). Germline V gives CDR1 DFQATT, CDR2 SNEGSKA (reference sequence). The CDR3 covers 13 residues. V dropped 6 bases and J dropped 3 bases, with 15 bases sitting between them. CDR3 in amino acids: CSAQAGENYEQYF. Here the CDR3 DNA reads TGCAGTGCCCAAGCCGGGGAAAACTACGAGCAGTACTTC.

This clone appeared a few times. This sample also contains other DNA sequences that code for the same CDR3. This chain joins TRBV30 and TRBJ2-5; TRBD1 matches 8 bases. CDR1 and CDR2 from the germline V gene are GTSNPN and SVGIG (reference sequence). The CDR3 totals 13 residues. Germline trimming cut 2 bases from V and 2 bases from J; bases unmatched to any gene: 1. CDR3 nucleotides: TGTGCCTGGAGTAGGGACAGGCAAGAGACCCAGTACTTC. Translating gives CAWSRDRQETQYF. Drawing the rest from reference TRBV30 and TRBJ2-5, the complete variable domain is SQTIHQWPATLVQPVGSPLSLECTVEGTSNPNLYWYRQAAGRGLQLLFYSVGIGQISSEVPQNLSASRPQDRQFILSSKKLLLSDSGFYLCAWSRDRQETQYFGPGTRLLVL.

The CDR3 spells CASSLARAYTEAFF. CDR3 DNA sequence: TGTGCCAGCAGTTTAGCCAGGGCGTATACTGAAGCTTTCTTT. The rearrangement uses TRBV12-3 or TRBV12-4 and TRBJ1-1; TRBD1 might be the D (5 bases). The germline V and J ends were trimmed by 0 bases and 5 bases, with 10 bases remaining between them. The CDR3 sequence is 14 residues long.

This chain uses TRBV6-1 with TRBJ2-5; 7 nucleotides agree with TRBD1. Germline V gene data show CDR1 as MNHNS and CDR2 as SASEGT. V lost 7 bases, J lost 5 bases, and 10 bases stayed unmatched. The CDR3 totals 14 residues. The CDR3 loop reads CASIPTGERETQYF. The CDR3 DNA follows: TGTGCCAGCATCCCAACAGGGGAAAGGGAGACCCAGTACTTC.

This clone was found a few times. Within the sample, other DNA sequences also encode this same CDR3. This chain connects TRBV6-4 to TRBJ2-7; 9 nucleotides agree with TRBD2. CDR1 is MRHNA and CDR2 is SNTAGT in the germline V gene. The length of the CDR3 is 14 residues. V trimming: 10 bases; J trimming: 2 bases; junction bases outside the gene matches: 9. CDR3 sequence (DNA): TGTGCCACTCCGACTAGCGGACGCCCCTACGAGCAGTACGTC. Protein: CATPTSGRPYEQYV.

The rearrangement uses TRBV20-1 and TRBJ2-7; D perhaps matches TRBD1 (5 bases). The CDR3 length is 13 residues. The V end was cut by 2 bases, the J end by 4 bases, with 12 bases between. CDR1 and CDR2 from the germline V gene are DFQATT and SNEGSKA (reference sequence). For the CDR3, the DNA is TGCAGTGCTAGACAGGGTAGATCTTACGAGCAGTACGTC. Its protein is CSARQGRSYEQYV.

On this clone itself: The missing conserved phenylalanine or tryptophan at the end of this CDR3 makes a read error likely. The rearrangement joins TRBV27 to TRBJ2-7; 8 bases map to TRBD1. The V segment lost 3 bases and the J segment 2 bases; nucleotides outside the gene matches: 3. The length of the CDR3 is 14 residues. Germline lookup yields CDR1 MNHEY and CDR2 SMNVEV (reference sequence). CDR3: CASSLDRDTYEQYS. CDR3 nucleotides: TGTGCCAGCAGTTTGGACAGGGACACCTACGAGCAGTACTCC.

This clone appeared a few times. The chain carries TRBV27 and TRBJ1-1; D gene unclear. CDR1 is MNHEY and CDR2 is SMNVEV in the germline V gene (reference sequence). This CDR3 contains 13 residues. The V and J ends lost 5 bases and 3 bases respectively, with 10 bases between them. CDR3 in DNA: TGTGCCAGCAGTATCTCCAAGTACACTGAAGCTTTCTTT. Its protein is CASSISKYTEAFF.

The rearrangement links TRBV2 to TRBJ1-2; TRBD1 matches at 11 bases. V shed 7 bases, J shed 2 bases, and the junction held 3 bases outside the gene matches. CDR1 SNHLY and CDR2 FYNNEI come from the germline V gene. This CDR3 has 14 residues. The CDR3 sequence is CASIWTGGNYGYTF. DNA for the CDR3: TGTGCCAGCATCTGGACAGGGGGCAACTATGGCTACACCTTC.

In its sample, this clone was seen a few times. The chain couples TRBV19 to TRBJ2-2; D not resolved. Germline V gene data show CDR1 as LNHDA and CDR2 as SQIVND (reference sequence). V lost 4 bases, J lost 4 bases, and 10 bases lay in between. The CDR3 is 14 residues long. The CDR3 region has the DNA TGTGCCAGTAGTAGTCAAGCCTCCACCGGGGAGCTGTTTTTT. Translated: CASSSQASTGELFF.

Ten or more counts support this clone. The chain uses TRBV5-6 and TRBJ2-7; 7 bases align to TRBD2. J was trimmed by 7 bases and V by 4 bases; bases with no gene match: 2. The germline V gene encodes CDR1 SGHDT and CDR2 YYEEEE. This CDR3 spans 11 amino acids. CDR3 amino acids: CASSGGEEQYF. The DNA of the CDR3 is TGTGCCAGCAGCGGGGGGGAGGAGCAGTACTTC.

This clone was detected a few times. This sequence joins TRBV29-1 and TRBJ2-7; 9 bases are a match to TRBD2. Trimming removed 6 bases from V and 7 bases from J; junction bases left unmatched: 7. Germline V gene data show CDR1 as SQVTM and CDR2 as ANQGSEA. The CDR3 is made up of 12 amino acids. The CDR3 spells CSVAGGRREQYF. In DNA form, the CDR3 reads TGCAGCGTGGCGGGGGGGCGGCGGGAGCAGTACTTC.

This clone was recorded a few times. The chain recombines TRBV10-1 with TRBJ1-1; a possible D gene is TRBD1 (6 bases). Trimming left V 4 bases short and J 2 bases short, with 14 bases between. The CDR3 is 15 amino acids. CDR1 and CDR2 (germline): WNHNN, SYGVQD (reference sequence). The CDR3 loop reads CASSGTQGSNTEAFF. The DNA of the CDR3 is TGCGCCAGCAGTGGGACACAGGGATCTAACACTGAAGCTTTCTTT.

The sample holds many counts of this clone. V is TRBV6-2 or TRBV6-3 and J is TRBJ2-6; 7 bases are shared with TRBD1. This CDR3 has 14 amino acids. The germline CDR1 and CDR2 sequences are MNHEY and SVGEGT. Trimming removed 8 bases from V and 4 bases from J; junction bases left unmatched: 5. The CDR3 nucleotides are TGTGCCAGCGGCACAGGGGCAGGGGCCAACGTCCTGACTTTC. Protein: CASGTGAGANVLTF.

This clone rates as medium-sized. The rearrangement joins TRBV7-2 to TRBJ2-3; D not certain. The CDR3 runs 12 residues. Trimming took off 4 bases at V and 4 bases at J, with 6 bases between the two ends. Germline V gene lookup returns CDR1 SGHTA and CDR2 FQGNSA. The DNA for the CDR3 is TGTGCCAGCAGCTCCCCGCCAGATACGCAGTATTTT. Amino acids: CASSSPPDTQYF.